Here is one TCR beta chain with its context. The record originates from a study of cytomegalovirus exposure and HLA in healthy donors. Clones were sequenced by immunoSEQ multiplex PCR, and TCRdb holds only the in-frame ones, with some missing. The sample includes roughly 330,000 clones, about nine tenths of them seen just once. Per germline, CDR1 KGHSH and CDR2 LQKENI. V was cut by 3 bases and J by 4 bases, with 13 bases left in between. The CDR3 extends over 15 amino acids. Sequencing input: PBMCs. The origin of this receptor is a woman in her twenties or thirties in good health and CMV-seropositive. The chain joins TRBV18 to TRBJ2-1, with D uncertain. The CDR3 nucleotides read TGTGCCAGCTCACCTCTCAGGAGTTTTTACAATGAGCAGTTCTTC. Its protein is CASSPLRSFYNEQFF.